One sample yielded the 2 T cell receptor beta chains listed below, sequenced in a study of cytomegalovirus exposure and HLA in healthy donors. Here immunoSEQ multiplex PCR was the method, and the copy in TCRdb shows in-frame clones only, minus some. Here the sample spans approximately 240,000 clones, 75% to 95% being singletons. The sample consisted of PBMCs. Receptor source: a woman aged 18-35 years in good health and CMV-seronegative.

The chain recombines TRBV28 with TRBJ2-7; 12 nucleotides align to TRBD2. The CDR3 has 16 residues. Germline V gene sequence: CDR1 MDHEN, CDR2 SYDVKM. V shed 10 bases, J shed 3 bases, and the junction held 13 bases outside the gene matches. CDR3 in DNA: TGTGCCATTCGACTAGCGGGAGTAGCCTCAGGCTACGAGCAGTACTTC. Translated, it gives CAIRLAGVASGYEQYF. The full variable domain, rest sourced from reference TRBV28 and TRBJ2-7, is DVKVTQSSRYLVKRTGEKVFLECVQDMDHENMFWYRQDPGLGLRLIYFSYDVKMKEKGDIPEGYSVSREKKERFSLILESASTNQTSMYLCAIRLAGVASGYEQYFGPGTRLTVT.

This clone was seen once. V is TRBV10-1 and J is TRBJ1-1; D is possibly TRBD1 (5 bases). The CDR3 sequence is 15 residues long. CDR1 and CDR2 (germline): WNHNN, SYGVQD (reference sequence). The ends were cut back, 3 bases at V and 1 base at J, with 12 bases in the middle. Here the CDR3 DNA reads TGCGCCAGCAGTGAAGGGGTCAGGGAGAACACTGAAGCTTTCTTT. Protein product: CASSEGVRENTEAFF.